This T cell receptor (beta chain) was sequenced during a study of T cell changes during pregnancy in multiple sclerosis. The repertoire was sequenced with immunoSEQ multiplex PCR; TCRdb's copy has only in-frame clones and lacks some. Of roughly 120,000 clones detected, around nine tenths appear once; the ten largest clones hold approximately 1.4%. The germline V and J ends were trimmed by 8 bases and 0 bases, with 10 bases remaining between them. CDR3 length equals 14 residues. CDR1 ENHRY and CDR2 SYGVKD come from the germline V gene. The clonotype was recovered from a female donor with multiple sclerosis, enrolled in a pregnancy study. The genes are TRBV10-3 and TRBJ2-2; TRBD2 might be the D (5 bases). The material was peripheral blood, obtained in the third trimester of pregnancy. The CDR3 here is CAIGSGTNTGELFF. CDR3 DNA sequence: TGTGCCATCGGAAGCGGAACGAACACCGGGGAGCTGTTTTTT.